This is a list of T cell receptor beta chains from one sample in a study of T-cell reconstitution after alpha-beta-depleted transplantation in children. TCRdb reprocessed the PCR reads via MiXCR and lists one record per CDR3 protein. The sample has 500,000 to 750,000 distinct CDR3 sequences, roughly 30% seen once. The material sequenced was PBMCs, taken before TCRalphabeta/CD19-depleted stem cell transplant. The source is a boy younger than two with Wiskott-Aldrich syndrome, due to receive a stem cell transplant. Each CDR3 is given with its conserved first and last residue. D genes are given only for firm matches. Not all rows give a size; the values are once, few, many and, for expanded clones, a class.

j_call clone_size v_call d_call cdr3_aa cdr3_nt
TRBJ2-1 NA TRBV29-1 NA CSVGQGRLQDNEQFF TGCAGCGTTGGTCAGGGGAGACTGCAGGACAATGAGCAGTTCTTC
TRBJ2-1 NA TRBV7-9 TRBD2 CASRLAGGPYEQFF TGTGCCAGCAGGCTAGCGGGAGGGCCCTATGAGCAGTTCTTC
TRBJ2-7 NA TRBV15 TRBD2 CATSSPGTSGDEQYF TGTGCCACCAGCTCCCCCGGGACTAGCGGAGACGAGCAGTACTTC
TRBJ2-7 few TRBV5-1 TRBD2 CASSRGLAGHLTYEQYF TGCGCCAGCAGCCGGGGACTAGCGGGCCATCTAACCTACGAGCAGTACTTC
TRBJ2-2 NA TRBV20-1 NA CSAPRGGTGELFF TGCAGTGCTCCTAGGGGTGGGACCGGGGAGCTGTTTTTT
TRBJ2-1 NA TRBV28 TRBD1 CASSSRTGGYNEQFF TGTGCCAGCAGTTCCCGGACAGGGGGCTACAATGAGCAGTTCTTC
TRBJ2-2 NA TRBV5-1 TRBD1 CASSRQGAENGELFF TGCGCCAGCAGCAGACAGGGGGCTGAAAACGGGGAGCTGTTTTTT
TRBJ2-3 NA TRBV12-3/TRBV12-4 NA CASSLNLPDTQYF TGTGCCAGCAGCCTCAACCTCCCCGATACGCAGTATTTT
TRBJ2-2 NA TRBV12-3/TRBV12-4 TRBD1 CASKFDRGNTGELFF TGTGCCAGCAAATTCGACAGGGGGAACACCGGGGAGCTGTTTTTT
TRBJ2-5 many TRBV15 NA CATNRRYQETQYF TGTGCCACCAACCGCCGGTACCAAGAGACCCAGTACTTC